Below are 31 T cell receptor beta chains sequenced from a single sample in a study of CD4 and CD8 cells across lung adenocarcinoma regions. TCRdb re-called the PCR reads through MiXCR, storing one row per CDR3 protein. The top ten clones hold about 20% of a sample with 10,000 to 11,000 distinct CDR3 sequences, roughly 50% of them seen once. Sequences were obtained from CD4+ T cells from the center of a lung tumor. These receptors all come from a male donor with lung adenocarcinoma. The CD4 and CD8 labels of this study may be unreliable.

J is TRBJ1-1 and V is TRBV6-1; 9 bases align to TRBD1. With V trimmed by 5 bases and J by 1 base, 8 bases remained unmatched. CDR1 is MNHNS, CDR2 SASEGT, per germline. This CDR3 spans 16 amino acids. The CDR3 nucleotides are TGTGCCAGCAGTAGCCGGGGACAGGGTTGGAACACTGAAGCTTTCTTT. This encodes CASSSRGQGWNTEAFF.

This clonotype was counted once. CDR3 amino acids: CASKADTNTGAQYF. DNA for the CDR3: TGTGCCAGCAAAGCGGACACGAACACCGGGGCGCAGTATTTT. The genes are TRBV6-1 and TRBJ2-2, with D perhaps being TRBD1 or TRBD2 (5 bases each). The J call may be incorrect, as the DNA end agrees better with TRBJ2-3. CDR3 length: 14 residues. Germline values: CDR1 MNHNS, CDR2 SASEGT.

This clonotype is labeled large (0.1 to 1%). The CDR3 is CASKGQTSTDTQYF. The CDR3 nucleotides read TGTGCCAGCAAGGGACAGACTAGCACAGATACGCAGTATTTT. V and J are TRBV6-5 and TRBJ2-3; 7 bases fit TRBD1. This CDR3 spans 14 amino acids. The germline CDR1 and CDR2 sequences are MNHEY and SVGAGI. The V gene end was trimmed by 7 bases and the J gene end by 0 bases; junction bases not matched to a gene: 4.

This rearrangement joins TRBV27 to TRBJ2-1, with unresolved D. The germline V gene encodes CDR1 MNHEY and CDR2 SMNVEV (reference sequence). The CDR3 totals 13 residues. Between the trimmed V and J ends, which lost 5 bases and 6 bases, there was a span of 11 bases. CDR3 residues: CASSITRFNEQFF. The DNA for the CDR3 is TGTGCCAGCAGTATCACTCGTTTCAATGAGCAGTTCTTC.

Within the sample, this clonotype is medium-sized (0.01 to 0.1%). The chain employs TRBV6-5 and TRBJ1-4, with 8 bases aligning to TRBD1. In germline, CDR1 is MNHEY, CDR2 SVGAGI. The CDR3 length is 13 residues. V was clipped by 3 bases and J by 8 bases; unmatched bases: 2. The CDR3 DNA reads TGTGCCAGCAGTTATAGGGACAGGGAAAAACTGTTTTTT. This gives the protein CASSYRDREKLFF.

This clonotype appeared a few times. The chain recombines TRBV6-1 with TRBJ2-1; TRBD1 matches at 9 bases. The germline V gene has CDR1 MNHNS and CDR2 SASEGT. V gave up 6 bases and J gave up 6 bases; unmatched junction bases: 9. The CDR3 has 15 residues. This CDR3 reads CASRRPGQGVNEQFF. In DNA, the CDR3 is TGTGCCAGCAGACGCCCGGGACAGGGAGTCAATGAGCAGTTCTTC.

A remark on this clonotype: Mismatch with germline at one junction end may stem from a read error. This chain connects TRBV6-1 to TRBJ2-1, with D tentatively TRBD1 (6 bases). The CDR3 runs to 12 residues. The germline V gene encodes CDR1 MNHNS and CDR2 SASEGT. The CDR3 protein is CARSDRTDAQYF. In DNA, the CDR3 is TGTGCCAGGAGTGATAGGACAGATGCGCAGTACTTT.

This sequence joins TRBV10-3 and TRBJ2-5, with a weak D call TRBD2 (7 bases). Germline assignment: CDR1 ENHRY and CDR2 SYGVKD. The CDR3 is made up of 15 amino acids. CDR3 coding DNA: TGTGGCGGGGGTGAGGGGGGCGGTGGGCCAGAGACCCAGTACTTC. Amino acid sequence: CGGGEGGGGPETQYF.

The chain has TRBV4-2 and TRBJ1-4; D is undetermined. Trimming left V 0 bases short and J 2 bases short, with 7 bases between. Germline CDR1 reads LGHNA; CDR2 reads YNFKEQ. CDR3 length equals 15 residues. The CDR3 loop reads CASSQERTTNEKLFF. The DNA for the CDR3 is TGTGCCAGCAGCCAAGAACGAACCACTAATGAAAAACTGTTTTTT.

The chain links TRBV6-1 to TRBJ2-3; a possible D gene is TRBD2 (5 bases). The CDR3 is made up of 15 amino acids. Germline-derived CDR1 and CDR2 are MNHNS and SASEGT. The CDR3 DNA is TGTGGCCGCAGCCCGGAGATGGGAGACAAAGATACGCAGTATTTT. It specifies CGRSPEMGDKDTQYF.

This clonotype was recorded a few times. V usage is TRBV6-1 and J usage is TRBJ2-1; 9 bases agree with TRBD2. The CDR3 length is 15 residues. The germline V gene encodes CDR1 MNHNS and CDR2 SASEGT. Trimming cost V 7 bases and J 8 bases; bases outside gene matches: 12. DNA for the CDR3: TGTGCCAGCAACCGGGCTAGCGGGGCTTACTATGAGCAGTTCTTC. It translates to CASNRASGAYYEQFF.

This chain links TRBV6-1 with TRBJ2-3; D is undetermined. The CDR3 totals 13 residues. V was cut by 10 bases and J by 7 bases, with 18 bases left in between. Germline CDR1 MNHNS, CDR2 SASEGT. The CDR3 DNA follows: TGTGCCACCGAGCGTGACCCCAAAAATACGCAGTATTTT. The encoded protein is CATERDPKNTQYF.

Here the CDR3 DNA reads TGTGCCAGCAGCGGGGGGTTCTATGGCTACACCTTC. This sequence encodes CASSGGFYGYTF. The gene calls are TRBV12-3 or TRBV12-4 and TRBJ1-2; weak D call: TRBD1 (5 bases). Trimming removed 6 bases at V and 4 bases at J, with 9 bases between. This CDR3 has 12 amino acids.

Turning to this clonotype: One end of the junction does not line up with germline, which may come from a read error. The chain has TRBV10-1 and TRBJ2-3, with D perhaps given as TRBD1 or TRBD2 (5 bases each). The CDR3 extends over 15 amino acids. Germline assignment: CDR1 WNHNN and CDR2 SYGVQD (reference sequence). The CDR3 bases are TGCGCCAGGGGTGACGGGGCGGGTAGCACAGATACCCAGTATTTT. It specifies CARGDGAGSTDTQYF.

The chain couples TRBV6-1 to TRBJ2-3; 8 bases fit TRBD2. With 7 bases clipped from V and 12 bases from J, the junction kept 30 bases outside the gene matches. The CDR3 has 19 residues. Germline CDR1 and CDR2: MNHNS and SASEGT. CDR3 protein: CASTSAGVAGMSGKNIQYF. CDR3 coding DNA: TGTGCCAGCACCTCCGCGGGAGTAGCGGGGATGAGTGGCAAAAACATTCAGTATTTT.

Remarks on this clonotype: One base away lies a much larger clone, so this may be a sequencing read error. This rearrangement joins TRBV27 to TRBJ2-3; TRBD2 matches at 7 bases. This CDR3 is built from 13 residues. V trimming: 7 bases; J trimming: 4 bases; junction bases outside the gene matches: 5. Looked up from germline, CDR1 is MNHEY and CDR2 is SMNVEV (reference sequence). In DNA form, the CDR3 reads TGTGCCAGCACCCCGACTAGCTCAGATACGCAGTATTTT. It is translated as CASTPTSSDTQYF.

Of note for this clonotype: This may be a read error, as it is one base from a much larger clone. The chain is built from TRBV7-2 and TRBJ2-1, with D perhaps matching TRBD2 (6 bases). Trimming cost V 1 base and J 10 bases, with 20 bases left between them. Germline assignment: CDR1 SGHTA and CDR2 FQGNSA. The CDR3 has 16 residues. The CDR3 nucleotides are TGTGCCAGCAGCTTAGTTGTAAGGCGGGACCCTTACGAGCAGTTCTTC. It is translated as CASSLVVRRDPYEQFF.

This clonotype was observed a handful of times. The chain employs TRBV5-4 and TRBJ1-1; 10 bases align to TRBD1. V shed 7 bases and J 11 bases; nucleotides not matched to a gene: 14. The CDR3 runs to 14 residues. In germline, CDR1 is SGHNT, CDR2 YYREEE (reference sequence). The chain's CDR3 is CASARGTGAGGAFF. The CDR3 nucleotides read TGTGCCAGCGCGCGGGGGACAGGGGCTGGGGGGGCTTTCTTT.

The genes are TRBV6-1 and TRBJ2-3; D remains unclear. Deletions cut 8 bases from V and 2 bases from J, with 11 bases between. The CDR3 extends over 13 amino acids. Germline CDR1 and CDR2: MNHNS and SASEGT. The CDR3 DNA sequence: TGTGCCAGCGCAGCCTATATCACAGATACGCAGTATTTT. Amino acid sequence: CASAAYITDTQYF.

This clonotype is categorized as medium-sized. The chain is built from TRBV28 and TRBJ2-5; D possibly matches TRBD1 or TRBD2 (5 bases each). Deletions cut 1 base from V and 1 base from J, with 16 bases between. The CDR3 has 17 residues. CDR1 MDHEN and CDR2 SYDVKM come from the germline V gene. CDR3 in DNA: TGTGCCAGCAGTTTATTACCGGGGCGAGGGATCCAAGAGACCCAGTACTTC. Translation: CASSLLPGRGIQETQYF.

A single count supports this clonotype. The chain carries TRBV10-2 and TRBJ2-7, with D unclear. V dropped 2 bases and J dropped 0 bases, with 8 bases sitting between them. Germline CDR1 reads WSHSY; CDR2 reads SAAADI. This CDR3 has 14 residues. The CDR3 sequence: CASSEGAPSYEQYF. CDR3 bases: TGCGCCAGCAGTGAGGGAGCCCCCTCCTACGAGCAGTACTTC.

This clonotype was counted a few times. This chain links TRBV9 with TRBJ2-1, with D perhaps TRBD1 or TRBD2 (5 bases each). Germline-derived CDR1 and CDR2 are SGDLS and YYNGEE. This CDR3 region has 11 residues. The V gene lost 3 bases and the J gene lost 8 bases, with 6 bases spanning the gap. CDR3 sequence reads: CASSGGHEQFF. DNA for the CDR3: TGTGCCAGCAGCGGGGGACATGAGCAGTTCTTC.

The J gene is TRBJ2-7, the V gene TRBV6-1; 7 bases agree with TRBD1. Germline assignment: CDR1 MNHNS and CDR2 SASEGT. This CDR3 region has 14 residues. V gave up 3 bases and J gave up 0 bases; unmatched junction bases: 2. CDR3 nucleotides: TGTGCCAGCAGTGAGGGGGACAGCTCCTACGAGCAGTACTTC. It is translated as CASSEGDSSYEQYF.

The table lists this clonotype with a count of one. This may arise from a read error, as a much more abundant clone is one base away. The rearrangement links TRBV6-1 to TRBJ2-1; 9 positions match TRBD2. Matching the DNA end better, TRBJ2-7 makes the J call doubtful. CDR1 and CDR2 from the germline V gene are MNHNS and SASEGT. The CDR3 extends over 15 amino acids. The CDR3 bases are TGTGCCAGCAGCAGGTCTAGCGGGGCATACAATGAGCAGTACTTC. It translates to CASSRSSGAYNEQYF.

Of note for this clonotype: One junction end disagrees with the germline gene, perhaps due to a read error. V and J are TRBV6-1 and TRBJ2-2; 8 bases line up with TRBD2. From germline, CDR1 is MNHNS and CDR2 SASEGT. The CDR3 covers 14 residues. CDR3 loop: CAGSGGQDLGAQFF. CDR3 bases: TGTGCGGGCAGCGGGGGACAAGACCTCGGGGCCCAGTTCTTT.

At least ten counts were recorded for this clonotype. The rearrangement uses TRBV5-3 and TRBJ2-3; 9 bases are shared with TRBD2. TRBV5-3 is an ORF, with its function uncertain. Unmatched junction bases numbered 6, after V lost 0 bases and J lost 1 base. This CDR3 has 17 residues. In DNA, the CDR3 is TGTGCCAGAAGCTTGGTCTCTACTAGCGGGTGCACAGATACGCAGTATTTT. This sequence encodes CARSLVSTSGCTDTQYF.

The rearrangement uses TRBV7-2 and TRBJ2-4; no reliable D call. With 0 bases removed from V and 5 bases from J, the gap between germline ends came to 8 bases. This CDR3 has 14 amino acids. Germline CDR1 is SGHTA and CDR2 is FQGNSA. The CDR3 loop is CASSLAGGQNIQYF. The CDR3 nucleotides are TGTGCCAGCAGCTTAGCCGGCGGCCAAAACATTCAGTACTTC.

At least ten counts were recorded for this clonotype. CDR3 protein: CASSQISGRNNEQFF. In DNA, the CDR3 is TGTGCCAGCAGTCAAATTAGCGGGAGGAACAATGAGCAGTTCTTC. The V and J genes are TRBV6-4 and TRBJ2-1; 10 nucleotides match TRBD2. Losses at the gene ends were 5 bases for V and 5 bases for J; bases not matched to a gene: 6. The CDR3 runs 15 residues. Germline assignment: CDR1 MRHNA and CDR2 SNTAGT.

By proportion, this clonotype is medium-sized (0.01 to 0.1%). CDR3 bases: TGTGCCAGCAGTCACCGGGGGGGCGTCTCCTATAATTCACCCCTCCACTTT. It yields the protein CASSHRGGVSYNSPLHF. The chain joins TRBV6-5 to TRBJ1-6; D might be TRBD1 (6 bases). CDR1 is MNHEY, CDR2 SVGAGI, per germline. V lost 5 bases and J lost 0, with 14 bases in between. This CDR3 spans 17 amino acids.

The chain combines TRBV6-5 with TRBJ1-6; D is unresolved. V lost 6 bases, J lost 5 bases, and 8 bases lay in between. Looked up from germline, CDR1 is MNHEY and CDR2 is SVGAGI. The CDR3 is 13 amino acids. The CDR3 DNA reads TGTGCCAGCAGCTATGATAATAATTCACCCCTCCACTTT. This codes for CASSYDNNSPLHF.

Details on this clonotype: The CDR3 does not close with the conserved phenylalanine or tryptophan, likely indicating a read error. The DNA is omitted, as the CDR3 cannot be located on it reliably, and the CDR3 follows TCRdb's listing. J is TRBJ2-5 and V is TRBV25-1; the table's D call, TRBD1, has no DNA check behind it. The CDR3 has 14 residues if both end residues are counted. Germline CDR1 is MGHDK and CDR2 is SYGVNS. The CDR3 here is CARSEQGSVGVGPT.